This TCR beta chain was sequenced during a study of T cells expressing NK-cell markers. Study-level information: One of the eight sequenced donors was seronegative, whereas the other seven were HCMV-seropositive.

This CDR3 region has 13 residues. Germline V gene sequence: CDR1 SQVTM, CDR2 ANQGSEA. A 5'RACE template switching approach incorporating UMIs was used to make TCR beta cDNA. Reprocessing the 5' RACE reads, TCRdb reports a single entry for every CDR3 protein and omits DNA. This sample's table reports some 150,000 distinct CDR3 sequences. With respect to this clonotype: Its antigen is still unknown.

Study-wide results and caveats: There remained a lack of clarity about HCMV specificity of expanded NKG2C+ T cell clones. In a few donors, dominant clonotypes made up roughly 28.3-65% of CD3+CD56-NKG2C+ cells.

V usage is TRBV29-1 and J usage is TRBJ2-7. The sequence was collected from a man between 18 and 35 years old in good health. Specimen: blood T cells: a sorted CD56 or NKG2C T cell subset, CD4+ or CD8+ T cells, or bulk PBMC T cells (not recorded which). CDR3 region: CSAFTLNWDEQYF.